This TCR beta chain was profiled in a study of response to subunit inactivated influenza vaccine. The study's findings and limits: A suggestion made by the authors is that each seasonal influenza vaccination recruits few new T cells.

Looked up from germline, CDR1 is SGDLS and CDR2 is YYNGEE. The junction had 5 bases not matched to a gene; V was cut back by 4 bases and J by 4 bases. The CDR3 consists of 15 residues. In regard to this clonotype: Antigen unknown.

MiXCR, run by TCRdb on the RT-PCR reads, gives a single entry per CDR3 protein. The sample lists hundreds of thousands of distinct CDR3 sequences, about 10% seen once, with about 10% in the top ten. The chain uses TRBV9 and TRBJ2-2; 9 bases map to TRBD1. This specimen consisted of PBMCs from blood, obtained on the day of vaccination. This TCR was sampled from a man between 50 and 59 years old who received an inactivated influenza vaccine. The CDR3 coding sequence is TGTGCCAGCAGCATGGGACAGGGAGGCACCGGGGAGCTGTTTTTT. Amino acid sequence: CASSMGQGGTGELFF.